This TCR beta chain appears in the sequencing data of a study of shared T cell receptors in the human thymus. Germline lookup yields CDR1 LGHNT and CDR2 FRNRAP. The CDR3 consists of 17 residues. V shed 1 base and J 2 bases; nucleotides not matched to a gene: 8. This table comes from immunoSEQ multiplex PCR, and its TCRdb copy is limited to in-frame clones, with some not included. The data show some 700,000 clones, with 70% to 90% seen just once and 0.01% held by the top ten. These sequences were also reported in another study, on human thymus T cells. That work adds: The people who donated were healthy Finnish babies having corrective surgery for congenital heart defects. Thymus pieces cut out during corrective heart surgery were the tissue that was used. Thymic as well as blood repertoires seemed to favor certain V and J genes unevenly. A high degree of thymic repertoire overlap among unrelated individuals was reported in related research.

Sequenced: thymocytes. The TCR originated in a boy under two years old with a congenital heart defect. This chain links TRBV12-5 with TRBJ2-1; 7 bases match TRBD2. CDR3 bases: TGTGCTAGTGGTTTGGAAAAGACTAGCAGCACCTACAATGAGCAGTTCTTC. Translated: CASGLEKTSSTYNEQFF. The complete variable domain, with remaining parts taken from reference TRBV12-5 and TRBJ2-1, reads DARVTQTPRHKVTEMGQEVTMRCQPILGHNTVFWYRQTMMQGLELLAYFRNRAPLDDSGMPKDRFSAEMPDATLATLKIQPSEPRDSAVYFCASGLEKTSSTYNEQFFGPGTRLTVL.